This TCR beta chain was recorded in a study of cytomegalovirus exposure and HLA in healthy donors. Healthy bone marrow donors made up the donor group. In the case of this clone: As yet, its antigen is unknown.

The PCR made use of 60 Vbeta and 13 Jbeta primers. Only in-frame clones appear in the TCRdb table, and some are missing; sequencing was by immunoSEQ multiplex PCR. The sample holds tens of thousands of clones; 70% to 90% are singletons and the top ten take 2.5% to 3.5%. Germline-derived CDR1 and CDR2 are SGDLS and YYNGEE. V shed 4 bases and J shed 3 bases, with 4 bases lying between them. This CDR3 has 11 residues. General study findings and limits: Later on, an analysis found that several of the most significant clusters appeared to be linked to common viral pathogens, which included parvovirus B19.

V usage is TRBV9 and J usage is TRBJ1-1, with D unresolved. The sample was PBMCs. The receptor's source is a woman in her 30s in good health and CMV-seronegative. This chain's CDR3 is CASSPDTEAFF. Written as DNA, the CDR3 is TGTGCCAGCAGCCCGGACACTGAAGCTTTCTTT.